This TCR beta chain came from a study of blood T cells in healthy people across ages. The CDR3 totals 15 residues. V was cut by 3 bases and J by 0 bases, with 12 bases left in between. Per the germline V gene, CDR1 is DFQATT and CDR2 is SNEGSKA (reference sequence). Sample-barcoded 5' priming and a J-beta primer mix drove a second PCR of 7 to 11 cycles. TCRdb re-called the 5' RACE reads through MiXCR, storing one row per CDR3 protein. This sample yields around 500,000 distinct CDR3 sequences, of which roughly 48% are seen a single time; 20% to 25% belongs to the top ten. The TCR comes from a man at least 80 years old in good health. The sequenced sample consisted of blood. The rearrangement links TRBV20-1 to TRBJ2-1; possibly TRBD2 for D (5 bases). CDR3 sequence reads: CSASSGLDSYNEQFF. In DNA form, the CDR3 reads TGCAGTGCTAGCTCAGGACTCGACTCCTACAATGAGCAGTTCTTC.